This TCR beta chain originates from a study of neurological immune-mediated disorders. This clonotype occurred many times. Germline V CDR1 and CDR2: LGHDT, YNNKEL (reference sequence). The CDR3 sequence is 15 residues long. Trimming removed 2 bases from V and 5 bases from J, with 15 bases in between. TCRdb called the 5' RACE reads again in MiXCR, with one record for every CDR3 protein. Among about 74,000 distinct CDR3 sequences, 4% to 6% were seen once, and the ten largest hold about 7.4%. The sequencing input was PBMCs. The rearrangement uses TRBV3-1 and TRBJ1-1; possible D gene TRBD1, 5 bases. This receptor was identified in a man in his late teens or twenties with multiple sclerosis. The CDR3 DNA reads TGTGCCAGCAGCCAACCCCTAGACAGCCTGACTGAAGCTTTCTTT. Translated: CASSQPLDSLTEAFF.